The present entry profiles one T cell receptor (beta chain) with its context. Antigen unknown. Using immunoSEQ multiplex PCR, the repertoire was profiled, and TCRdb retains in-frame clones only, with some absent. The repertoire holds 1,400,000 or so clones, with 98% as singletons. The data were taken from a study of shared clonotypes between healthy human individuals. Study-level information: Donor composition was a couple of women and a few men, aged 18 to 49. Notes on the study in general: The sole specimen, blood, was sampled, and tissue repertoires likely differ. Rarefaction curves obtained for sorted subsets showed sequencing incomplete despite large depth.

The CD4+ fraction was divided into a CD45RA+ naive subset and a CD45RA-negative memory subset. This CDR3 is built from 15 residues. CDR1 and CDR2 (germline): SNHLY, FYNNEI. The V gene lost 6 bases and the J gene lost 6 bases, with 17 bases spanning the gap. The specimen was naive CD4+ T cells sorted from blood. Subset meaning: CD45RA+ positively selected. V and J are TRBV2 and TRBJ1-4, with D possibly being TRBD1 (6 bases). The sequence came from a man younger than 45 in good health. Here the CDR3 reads CASSFTGIGDEKLFF. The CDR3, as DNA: TGTGCCAGCAGCTTCACAGGGATAGGGGATGAAAAACTGTTTTTT.